This is a list of T cell receptor beta chains from one sample in a study of low-dose radiotherapy and immunotherapy resistance in tumors. TCRdb processed the reads anew with MiXCR; each CDR3 protein has one entry. The sample lists around 58,000 distinct CDR3 sequences; roughly 23% were seen once. This material consisted of PBMCs, taken after low-dose radiotherapy plus immunotherapy. The source is a male donor with prostate cancer. The CDR3 runs from the conserved cysteine through the conserved F or W. The D gene is left open where the match is weak. Clone size is shown for a subset of rows, as once, few, many or a class of expanded clone.

TRBJ2-7	-	many	TRBV6-5	TGTGCCAGCAGGAAGACATCCGTGATCGACGAGCAGTACTTC	CASRKTSVIDEQYF
TRBJ1-2	TRBD1	few	TRBV28	TGTGCCAGCAGTCCCGGACAGGAGTATGGCTACACCTTC	CASSPGQEYGYTF
TRBJ2-2	-	many	TRBV7-2	TGCGCCAGCAGCCAAGTGTCAGATATCACCGGGGAGCTGTTTTTT	CASSQVSDITGELFF
TRBJ2-5	TRBD2	medium-sized	TRBV6-1	TGTGCCAGCAGTGACGGCTTCGGCGGGGGGGTGGAGACCCAGTACTTC	CASSDGFGGGVETQYF
TRBJ2-2	TRBD2	many	TRBV14	TGTGCCAGCAGCCCAGGGCCGGGACTAGGGGCCGGGGAGCTGTTTTTT	CASSPGPGLGAGELFF
TRBJ2-3	TRBD2	many	TRBV20-1	TGCAGTGCTGGGGGCGGGAGGGCCACAGATACGCAGTATTTT	CSAGGGRATDTQYF
TRBJ1-2	-	-	TRBV28	TGTGCCAGCAGTCCCGTAGCTAACTATGGCTACACCTTC	CASSPVANYGYTF
TRBJ2-7	-	many	TRBV3-1	TGTGCCAGCAGCCAAGAAAGGGGCAGCACCTACCCAGGCTACGAGCAGTACTTC	CASSQERGSTYPGYEQYF
TRBJ2-1	-	many	TRBV4-1	TGCGCCAGCAGCCAAGCTGGGTTAGGTGAGCAGTTCTTC	CASSQAGLGEQFF
TRBJ2-5	-	many	TRBV9	TGTGCCAGCAGCCCATCTAATTGGGAGACCCAGTACTTC	CASSPSNWETQYF
TRBJ1-2	-	many	TRBV3-1	TGTGCCAGCAGCCAAGCTGCCTATGGCTACACCTTC	CASSQAAYGYTF
TRBJ2-3	-	many	TRBV7-9	TGTGCCAGCAGCTTAGACGGAACTAGCACAGATACGCAGTATTTT	CASSLDGTSTDTQYF
TRBJ2-7	TRBD1	-	TRBV6-1	TGTGCCAGCAGTGAAGGCCCCGGGACAGGGGGTCGCGAGCAGTACTTC	CASSEGPGTGGREQYF
TRBJ2-2	TRBD2	many	TRBV29-1	TGCAGCGTTCCCGCGGGGGGAATCGGGGAGCTGTTTTTT	CSVPAGGIGELFF
TRBJ2-3	-	many	TRBV6-5	TGTGCCAGCAGCCGGACATACACAGATACGCAGTATTTT	CASSRTYTDTQYF
TRBJ2-2	-	many	TRBV14	TGTGCCAGCAGCCTTATGAAGGGGACCGGGGAGCTGTTTTTT	CASSLMKGTGELFF
TRBJ2-1	TRBD2	many	TRBV19	TGTGCCAGTAGCCGAAGCGGGGGAAGCTCCTACAATGAGCAGTTCTTC	CASSRSGGSSYNEQFF
TRBJ2-1	-	many	TRBV20-1	TGCAGTGCTAGAGATCTGCTGGGGACCCTTATCCATGAGCAGTTCTTC	CSARDLLGTLIHEQFF
TRBJ2-3	-	many	TRBV2	TGTGCCAGCGTCAGGGCCGCCACAGATACGCAGTATTTT	CASVRAATDTQYF
TRBJ1-2	-	many	TRBV6-2/TRBV6-3	TGTGCCAGCAGTTACTCTCAGGGACGAGGCTCGGACTATGGCTACACCTTC	CASSYSQGRGSDYGYTF
TRBJ2-1	TRBD1	many	TRBV5-1	TGCGCCAGCAGCTTTACAGGGGAGACCTACAATGAGCAGTTCTTC	CASSFTGETYNEQFF
TRBJ2-2	TRBD2	many	TRBV9	TGTGCCAGCAGCGTAGAAGCGGGAGGGCCAACCGGGGAGCTGTTTTTT	CASSVEAGGPTGELFF
TRBJ2-3	-	-	TRBV5-1	TGCGCCAGCAGCTTGGATAGGGCCTATACGCAGTATTTT	CASSLDRAYTQYF
TRBJ2-7	-	many	TRBV4-1	TGCGCCAGCAGCCGACAAACAGGGGGGGTCTACGAGCAGTACTTC	CASSRQTGGVYEQYF
TRBJ2-1	TRBD2	many	TRBV24-1	TGTGCCACCAGTAGCGGGAGAGATGAGCAGTTCTTC	CATSSGRDEQFF
TRBJ2-3	-	many	TRBV24-1	TGTGCCACCAGTGATCCCAGGACGGGCCCTCGGGGAGATACGCAGTATTTT	CATSDPRTGPRGDTQYF
TRBJ2-7	-	medium-sized	TRBV9	TGTGCCAGCAGCGTCCCGGGGGCTAAGGAGCAGTACTTC	CASSVPGAKEQYF
TRBJ2-2	-	-	TRBV20-1	TGCAGTGCTAGACTCTATGACGGAACCGGGGAGCTGTTTTTT	CSARLYDGTGELFF
TRBJ2-1	TRBD2	-	TRBV28	TGTGCCAGCGTCCCCTGGGGAGGCGGGGGGGCAAATGAGCAGTTCTTC	CASVPWGGGGANEQFF
TRBJ2-1	TRBD2	-	TRBV27	TGTGCCAGCAGTCCCCCTAGCGGGAGTAGTGATGAGCAGTTCTTC	CASSPPSGSSDEQFF
TRBJ1-2	-	many	TRBV12-3/TRBV12-4	TGTGCCAGCAGTTTCGGGTATAACTATGGCTACACCTTC	CASSFGYNYGYTF
TRBJ2-5	TRBD1	medium-sized	TRBV5-4	TGTGCCAGCCACCTCAGGGGGGAGACCCAGTACTTC	CASHLRGETQYF